The 26 T cell receptor beta chains listed next were all sequenced from one sample in a study of T cell responses to AZD1222 COVID-19 vaccine listed by TCRdb under 2021. The time point tag for this specimen amounts to: about 28 days (+/-7) after the second vaccine dose. The library relied on the immunoSEQ multiplex PCR assay. Imported from immuneACCESS, the table was reduced by TCRdb to in-frame sequences with V and J called. These copies leave out some clones; in studies compared against another copy, an unresolved V gene accounts for under half, and the cause of the remainder is not known. The sample records about 140,000 clones, roughly 90% of which are singletons. In total, the top ten clones hold approximately 1.6% of the sample. The material sequenced was peripheral blood, taken 28 days after the second AZD1222 dose. The origin of the receptors is an adult who received the AZD1222 COVID-19 vaccine.

V is TRBV2 and J is TRBJ2-1, with a weak D call TRBD2 (5 bases). The CDR3 loop spans 14 amino acids. V gave up 1 base and J gave up 8 bases, with 12 bases separating them. Germline-derived CDR1 and CDR2 are SNHLY and FYNNEI. The CDR3 protein is CASSEGPERDEQFF. As DNA, the CDR3 is TGTGCCAGCAGTGAAGGGCCTGAGAGGGATGAGCAGTTCTTC.

In its sample, this clone was seen a few times. The J gene is TRBJ1-1, the V gene TRBV11-2, with a weak D call TRBD1 (5 bases). V lost 1 base and J 2 bases, leaving 11 bases between the germline ends. The CDR3 sequence is 15 residues long. Germline assignment: CDR1 SGHAT and CDR2 FQNNGV. The CDR3 reads CASSLGRQPNTEAFF. The CDR3 bases are TGTGCCAGCAGCTTAGGACGACAGCCAAACACTGAAGCTTTCTTT.

The chain is built from TRBV15 and TRBJ1-2; D call uncertain. Germline loops: CDR1 LNHNV, CDR2 YYDKDF (reference sequence). V lost 0 bases to trimming and J lost 4 bases, with 3 bases between them. There are 12 residues in the CDR3. CDR3 in amino acids: CATSRDSYGYTF. The CDR3 DNA sequence: TGTGCCACCAGCAGAGACTCCTATGGCTACACCTTC.

The V and J genes are TRBV18 and TRBJ2-2, with D possibly matching TRBD1 (6 bases). CDR1 and CDR2 from the germline V gene are KGHSH and LQKENI. Between the trimmed V and J ends, which lost 2 bases and 0 bases, there was a span of 10 bases. The CDR3 is 16 amino acids. The CDR3 spells CASSPGDTANTGELFF. CDR3 nucleotides: TGTGCCAGCTCACCAGGGGACACAGCGAACACCGGGGAGCTGTTTTTT.

V and J are TRBV7-3 and TRBJ2-1; 9 positions agree with TRBD2. Germline V gives CDR1 SGHTA, CDR2 FQGTGA. Trimming at V came to 6 bases and at J to 7 bases, leaving 13 bases not matched to a gene. CDR3 length: 16 amino acids. The CDR3 bases are TGTGCCAGCAGTCCCAATTTGGAGCGGGGGGTTAATGAGCAGTTCTTC. This sequence encodes CASSPNLERGVNEQFF.

This sequence joins TRBV7-3 and TRBJ1-1; D uncertain. CDR3 length: 14 amino acids. Between the trimmed V and J ends, which lost 1 base and 5 bases, there was a span of 11 bases. Germline V gene data show CDR1 as SGHTA and CDR2 as FQGTGA. The CDR3 protein is CASSLSGTITEAFF. The CDR3 DNA reads as TGTGCCAGCAGCTTAAGCGGCACGATAACTGAAGCTTTCTTT.

The rearrangement joins TRBV5-1 to TRBJ2-7, with 15 nucleotides matching TRBD2. The CDR3 contains 18 residues. V was clipped by 4 bases and J by 2 bases; unmatched bases: 10. CDR1 and CDR2 from the germline V gene are SGHRS and YFSETQ. The CDR3 DNA reads TGCGCCAGCAGCGCGAGCGGGACTAGCGGGAGGTGGACCTACGAGCAGTACTTC. It is translated as CASSASGTSGRWTYEQYF. Complete variable domain (other parts from reference TRBV5-1 and TRBJ2-7): KAGVTQTPRYLIKTRGQQVTLSCSPISGHRSVSWYQQTPGQGLQFLFEYFSETQRNKGNFPGRFSGRQFSNSRSEMNVSTLELGDSALYLCASSASGTSGRWTYEQYFGPGTRLTVT.

The chain has TRBV3-1 (or the pseudogene TRBV3-2) and TRBJ1-6; 7 nucleotides agree with TRBD1. The CDR3 contains 16 residues. Germline V gene lookup returns CDR1 LGHDT and CDR2 YNNKEL (reference sequence). The V segment lost 4 bases and the J segment 10 bases; nucleotides outside the gene matches: 13. The CDR3 reads CASSLGTEGNGSPLHF. CDR3 nucleotide sequence: TGTGCCAGCAGCCTAGGGACAGAGGGTAACGGGTCACCCCTCCACTTT.

The rearrangement links TRBV6-5 to TRBJ1-6; maybe TRBD1 (5 bases). Germline lookup yields CDR1 MNHEY and CDR2 SVGAGI. Trimming took 5 bases from V and 2 from J, leaving 10 bases between them. CDR3 length: 15 residues. The CDR3 DNA reads as TGTGCCAGCAGTAGGGGACGGACCTATAATTCACCCCTCCACTTT. Translation: CASSRGRTYNSPLHF.

This chain connects TRBV19 to TRBJ2-1; TRBD1 matches 8 bases. Germline V gene lookup returns CDR1 LNHDA and CDR2 SQIVND (reference sequence). Trimming at V came to 10 bases and at J to 3 bases, leaving 11 bases not matched to a gene. This CDR3 contains 15 residues. The CDR3 loop reads CATKVQGASYNEQFF. In DNA, the CDR3 is TGTGCCACCAAAGTCCAGGGGGCGAGCTACAATGAGCAGTTCTTC.

The chain uses TRBV5-1 and TRBJ1-4; maybe TRBD1 (5 bases). V lost 0 bases and J lost 6, with 12 bases in between. The CDR3 length is 15 residues. The germline V gene has CDR1 SGHRS and CDR2 YFSETQ. The CDR3 sequence is CASSLARGDDEKLFF. Written as DNA, the CDR3 is TGCGCCAGCAGCTTGGCCCGTGGGGACGATGAAAAACTGTTTTTT.

V gene TRBV5-1 combines with J gene TRBJ1-6; maybe TRBD1 (6 bases). Looked up from germline, CDR1 is SGHRS and CDR2 is YFSETQ. Trimming pared 4 bases from V and 7 bases from J, leaving 12 bases between. The CDR3 extends over 14 amino acids. The CDR3 nucleotides are TGCGCCAGCAGCACCGGGACACAAAATTCACCCCTCCACTTT. Its protein is CASSTGTQNSPLHF.

The chain uses TRBV6-5 and TRBJ1-2, with D perhaps TRBD1 (6 bases). V dropped 8 bases and J dropped 5 bases, with 15 bases sitting between them. Looked up from germline, CDR1 is MNHEY and CDR2 is SVGAGI. CDR3 size: 13 residues. CDR3 in DNA: TGTGCCAGCGAAACCACAGGGTCTTATGGCTACACCTTC. Its translation: CASETTGSYGYTF.

The chain carries TRBV2 and TRBJ2-7; 7 nucleotides line up with TRBD1. V gave up 2 bases and J gave up 6 bases; unmatched junction bases: 7. Germline lookup yields CDR1 SNHLY and CDR2 FYNNEI. The CDR3 covers 14 residues. In DNA form, the CDR3 reads TGTGCCAGCAGTGAAACGAGGGGGCTCGCCGAGCAGTACTTC. The encoded protein is CASSETRGLAEQYF.

CDR3 protein: CASSFGQGTGGYTF. CDR3 in DNA: TGTGCCAGCAGTTTTGGACAGGGGACGGGTGGCTACACCTTC. This chain joins TRBV7-8 and TRBJ1-2, with TRBD1 matching 9 bases. V was pared by 6 bases and J by 7 bases, with 9 bases of the junction left unmatched. The CDR3 totals 14 residues. Germline assignment: CDR1 SGHVS and CDR2 FQNEAQ.

Regarding this clone: In the same sample, other DNA sequences code for this CDR3. This chain uses TRBV3-1 (or the pseudogene TRBV3-2) with TRBJ2-2; D unresolved. The CDR3 loop spans 12 amino acids. Trimming pared 2 bases from V and 5 bases from J, leaving 3 bases between. CDR1 and CDR2 (germline): LGHDT, YNNKEL (reference sequence). CDR3 nucleotides: TGTGCCAGCAGCCAAAGAACCGGGGAGCTGTTTTTT. Amino acid sequence: CASSQRTGELFF.

This clone appeared once. This rearrangement joins TRBV9 to TRBJ1-2; 8 bases agree with TRBD1. CDR3 length: 13 residues. J was trimmed by 10 bases and V by 2 bases; bases with no gene match: 7. Germline CDR1 is SGDLS and CDR2 is YYNGEE. CDR3 coding DNA: TGTGCCAGCAGCGTCCAGGGGGCTAATTCCTACACCTTC. This translates into CASSVQGANSYTF.

The chain carries TRBV10-1 and TRBJ2-3; D not resolved. Per the germline V gene, CDR1 is WNHNN and CDR2 is SYGVQD (reference sequence). There are 13 residues in the CDR3. V was pared by 0 bases and J by 3 bases, with 4 bases between. The CDR3 region is CASSESGTDTQYF. The CDR3 DNA reads as TGCGCCAGCAGTGAGTCGGGGACAGATACGCAGTATTTT.

The chain couples TRBV27 to TRBJ2-1; the match to TRBD1 covers 7 bases. Trimming took 1 base from V and 7 from J; bases not matched to a gene: 7. Germline CDR1 MNHEY, CDR2 SMNVEV (reference sequence). The CDR3 has 15 amino acids. This CDR3 reads CASSLYRGGKNEQFF. CDR3 sequence (DNA): TGTGCCAGCAGTTTATACAGGGGTGGGAAAAATGAGCAGTTCTTC.

The chain carries TRBV11-1 and TRBJ1-1, with a possible D match to TRBD1 (5 bases). With 5 bases removed from V and 1 base from J, the gap between germline ends came to 8 bases. CDR1 SGHAT and CDR2 FQDESV come from the germline V gene (reference sequence). The CDR3 sequence is 13 residues long. CDR3 sequence (DNA): TGTGCCAGCAGCCGACAGAGGAACACTGAAGCTTTCTTT. This sequence encodes CASSRQRNTEAFF.

This rearrangement joins TRBV10-3 to TRBJ1-1, with TRBD1 identical over 9 bases. The germline gives CDR1 ENHRY, CDR2 SYGVKD. CDR3 length: 13 residues. The junction had 0 bases not matched to a gene; V was cut back by 6 bases and J by 1 base. The CDR3 protein is CAIRTGGNTEAFF. CDR3 nucleotide sequence: TGTGCCATCAGGACAGGGGGGAACACTGAAGCTTTCTTT.

The rearrangement uses TRBV27 and TRBJ1-1; no reliable D call. CDR3 length: 13 amino acids. Trimming shortened V by 0 bases and J by 4 bases, and 6 bases separated the two germline ends. CDR1 and CDR2 (germline): MNHEY, SMNVEV (reference sequence). The CDR3 bases are TGTGCCAGCAGTTTATCGGTGGGCACTGAAGCTTTCTTT. This translates into CASSLSVGTEAFF.

The chain is built from TRBV11-2 and TRBJ1-1, with D maybe TRBD1 (5 bases). CDR3 size: 14 residues. V was clipped by 4 bases and J by 6 bases, with 15 bases between them. The germline V gene encodes CDR1 SGHAT and CDR2 FQNNGV. CDR3 sequence reads: CASSSGTGASEAFF. The CDR3 nucleotides read TGTGCCAGCAGCTCAGGGACCGGGGCTTCTGAAGCTTTCTTT.

The chain is built from TRBV29-1 and TRBJ2-7, with 13 bases identical to TRBD2. The CDR3 spans 14 residues. Germline V gene sequence: CDR1 SQVTM, CDR2 ANQGSEA. V trimming: 3 bases; J trimming: 9 bases; junction bases outside the gene matches: 8. DNA of the CDR3: TGCAGCGTTGAGGTCGGACTAGCGGGAGTCGGGCAGTACTTC. Amino acids: CSVEVGLAGVGQYF.

This chain links TRBV10-3 with TRBJ2-7; no definite D call. Trimming stripped 0 bases from V and 5 bases from J, with 14 bases between. This CDR3 contains 15 residues. The germline V gene has CDR1 ENHRY and CDR2 SYGVKD. The CDR3 bases are TGTGCCATCAGTGAGTCCCGTACTCGCGACGACGAGCAGTACGTC. Amino acid sequence: CAISESRTRDDEQYV.

This clone turned up a few times. The chain couples TRBV6-5 to TRBJ2-7; 11 bases fit TRBD2. The CDR3 spans 14 residues. Per the germline V gene, CDR1 is MNHEY and CDR2 is SVGAGI. J gave up 7 bases and V 4 bases, and 6 bases lay outside the gene matches. The CDR3: CASSLLAGEGEQYF. In DNA, the CDR3 is TGTGCCAGCAGTTTACTAGCGGGAGAGGGTGAGCAGTACTTC.